Listed here is a single TCR beta chain. The antigen remains unidentified. The data were obtained in a study of cytomegalovirus exposure and HLA in healthy donors. Points from the study as a whole: In a later analysis, TCR beta V- and J-gene trimming showed a link to a missense DCLRE1C variant. The authors confirmed in vitro that a few CMV-associated chains were specific for CMV antigens.

The CDR3 has 14 amino acids. V was pared by 4 bases and J by 3 bases, with 5 bases of the junction left unmatched. Looked up from germline, CDR1 is SGHDT and CDR2 is YYEEEE. With 60 Vbeta and 13 Jbeta primers, the PCR was carried out. The table came from immunoSEQ multiplex PCR; TCRdb's copy has only in-frame clones and leaves some out. Counted here are 150,000 to 200,000 clones, 80% occurring once; the ten biggest clones make up around 14%. The TCR was taken from a woman aged 40-49 years in good health and CMV-seronegative. The sequencing sample was made of PBMCs. The J gene is TRBJ2-7, the V gene TRBV5-6; 9 bases line up with TRBD1. The CDR3 region has the DNA TGTGCCAGCAGCCGGGGACAGGGAATCTACGAGCAGTACTTC. It encodes CASSRGQGIYEQYF.